This T cell receptor (beta chain) was captured by sequencing in a study of spatial heterogeneity in lung cancer. The wider study: When available, follow-up PBMC samples taken a median of around 25 months after resection were sequenced.

V shed 0 bases and J shed 10 bases, with 12 bases lying between them. This CDR3 spans 13 amino acids. Indicated time point: blood at routine non-recurrence follow-up after resection. A distinct unique molecular identifier was carried by each TCR cDNA molecule. Using its own MiXCR run on the 5' RACE reads, TCRdb lists one record per CDR3 protein. The table lists 42,000 or so distinct CDR3 sequences, about 10% of them singletons. The gene calls are TRBV12-3 or TRBV12-4 and TRBJ1-1; no clear D gene. The material was PBMCs, obtained at follow-up. The TCR was taken from a female donor with early-stage non-small cell lung cancer. CDR3 DNA: TGTGCCAGCAGTTTAGCTGTGCGGCGGACAGCTTTCTTT. Protein: CASSLAVRRTAFF.